The rows below give T cell receptor beta chains drawn from one sample of a study of blood T cell repertoires in COVID-19. Sequencing was performed with immunoSEQ multiplex PCR; in TCRdb, only in-frame clones are kept and a portion is missing. Here the sample spans about 100,000 clones, about 80% being singletons. Sequenced sample: peripheral blood. These receptors all come from a man aged 65 to 85 with acute or convalescent COVID-19. Both conserved end residues are part of each CDR3. D genes are given only for firm matches. Clone size is shown for a subset of rows, as once, few, many or a class of expanded clone.

V gene	clone size	D gene	J gene	CDR3 DNA	CDR3 protein
TRBV6-5	once	TRBD1	TRBJ2-7	TGTGCCAGCAGTTACTCAGGACAGGGGTTCTCCTACGAGCAGTACTTC	CASSYSGQGFSYEQYF
TRBV6-2/TRBV6-3	-	-	TRBJ1-1	TGTGCCAGCAGTAACTCAGGGGTCCTGAACACTGAAGCTTTCTTT	CASSNSGVLNTEAFF
TRBV5-5	-	TRBD2	TRBJ2-3	TGTGCCAGCAGCTTAGCTAGCGGGGGGGCAACAGATACGCAGTATTTT	CASSLASGGATDTQYF
TRBV5-8	-	-	TRBJ1-5	TGTGCCAGCAGCGCAGCACTAGCCAATCAGCCCCAGCATTTT	CASSAALANQPQHF
TRBV5-8	-	-	TRBJ1-2	TGTGCCAGCAGCCCAATTATTGAGATGGTCACGATTTATGGCTACACCTTC	CASSPIIEMVTIYGYTF
TRBV2	-	TRBD1	TRBJ2-3	TGTGCCAGCAGTGGGGGCCCGGGACAGGTTTTCACAGATACGCAGTATTTT	CASSGGPGQVFTDTQYF
TRBV6-5	once	-	TRBJ1-6	TGTGCCAGCAGTTACTTCGATATGCGCAGGGGCCTCCACTTT	CASSYFDMRRGLHF
TRBV18	-	-	TRBJ1-1	TGTGCCAGCTCACGGCGGGCTTCTAACACTGAAGCTTTCTTT	CASSRRASNTEAFF
TRBV19	-	-	TRBJ2-1	TGTGCCAGTAGTCTCACCCCCTTCGGGACAACCTACAATGAGCAGTTCTTC	CASSLTPFGTTYNEQFF
TRBV6-5	few	-	TRBJ1-1	TGTGCCAGCAGTTACTCTACAGGGCTCCACACTGAAGCTTTCTTT	CASSYSTGLHTEAFF
TRBV6-6	-	-	TRBJ2-7	TGTGCCAGCAGTTCCGTTTACGAGCAGTACTTC	CASSSVYEQYF
TRBV5-1	few	-	TRBJ2-3	TGCGCCAGCAGCTTACGGGGAGGCACAGATACGCAGTATTTT	CASSLRGGTDTQYF
TRBV5-1	-	TRBD1	TRBJ2-2	TGCGCCAGCAGCCCAGGACAGGGAGTCGGTACCGGGGAGCTGTTTTTT	CASSPGQGVGTGELFF
TRBV6-5	-	TRBD2	TRBJ2-3	TGTGCCAGCAGTTTAGCGGGGGCTAGCACAGATACGCAGTATTTT	CASSLAGASTDTQYF
TRBV3-1/TRBV3-2	-	TRBD2	TRBJ2-7	TGTGCCAGCAGCCCCCTGGGGCTAGCGGGGGCCGAGCAGTACTTC	CASSPLGLAGAEQYF
TRBV7-3	-	TRBD1	TRBJ2-7	TGTGCCAGCAGCTCGTCCCGGGACAGGGAGAATGTACCCTACGAGCAGTACTTC	CASSSSRDRENVPYEQYF
TRBV18	-	TRBD1	TRBJ2-1	TGTGCCAGCTCACCACCAGGATTTCTCGGACAGGGGGCCAATGAGCAGTTCTTC	CASSPPGFLGQGANEQFF